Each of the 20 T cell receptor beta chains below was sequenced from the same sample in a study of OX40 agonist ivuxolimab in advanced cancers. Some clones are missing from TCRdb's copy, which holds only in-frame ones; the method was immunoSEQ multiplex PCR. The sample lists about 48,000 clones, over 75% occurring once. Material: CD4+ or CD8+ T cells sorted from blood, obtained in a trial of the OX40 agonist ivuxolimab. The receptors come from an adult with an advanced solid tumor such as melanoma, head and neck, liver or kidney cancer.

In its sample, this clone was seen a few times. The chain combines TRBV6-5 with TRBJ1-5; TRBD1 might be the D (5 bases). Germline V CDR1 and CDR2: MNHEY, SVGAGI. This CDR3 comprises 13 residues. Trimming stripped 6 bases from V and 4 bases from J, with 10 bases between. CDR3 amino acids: CASSRQQNQPQHF. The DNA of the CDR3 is TGTGCCAGCAGCCGACAGCAGAATCAGCCCCAGCATTTT.

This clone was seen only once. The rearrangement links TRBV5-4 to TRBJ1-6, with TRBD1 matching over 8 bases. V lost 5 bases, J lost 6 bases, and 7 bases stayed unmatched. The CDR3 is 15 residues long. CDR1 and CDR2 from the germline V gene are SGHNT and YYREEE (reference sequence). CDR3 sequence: CASSYGQGGNSPLHF. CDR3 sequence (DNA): TGTGCCAGCAGTTATGGACAGGGCGGTAATTCACCCCTCCACTTT.

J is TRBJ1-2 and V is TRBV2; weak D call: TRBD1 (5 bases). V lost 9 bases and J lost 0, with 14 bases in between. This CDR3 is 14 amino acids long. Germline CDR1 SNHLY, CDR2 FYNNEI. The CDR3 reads CASITDSTNYGYTF. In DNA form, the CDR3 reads TGTGCCAGTATAACAGACAGCACTAACTATGGCTACACCTTC. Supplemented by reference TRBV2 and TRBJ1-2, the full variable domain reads EPEVTQTPSHQVTQMGQEVILRCVPISNHLYFYWYRQILGQKVEFLVSFYNNEISEKSEIFDDQFSVERPDGSNFTLKIRSTKLEDSAMYFCASITDSTNYGYTFGSGTRLTVV.

In DNA form, the CDR3 reads TGTGCCAGCAGTGGACGCACTGAAGCTTTCTTT. Translation: CASSGRTEAFF. This sequence joins TRBV6-1 and TRBJ1-1, with unresolved D. Between the trimmed V and J ends, which lost 4 bases and 4 bases, there was a span of 4 bases. The CDR3 consists of 11 residues. Germline V gives CDR1 MNHNS, CDR2 SASEGT.

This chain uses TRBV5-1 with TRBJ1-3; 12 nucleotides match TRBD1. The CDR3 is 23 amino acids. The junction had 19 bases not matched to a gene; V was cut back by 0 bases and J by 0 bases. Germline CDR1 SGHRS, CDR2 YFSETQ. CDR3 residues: CASSLEPGQGALGPTFSGNTIYF. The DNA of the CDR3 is TGCGCCAGCAGCTTGGAGCCGGGACAGGGGGCTTTAGGTCCCACATTCTCTGGAAACACCATATATTTT.

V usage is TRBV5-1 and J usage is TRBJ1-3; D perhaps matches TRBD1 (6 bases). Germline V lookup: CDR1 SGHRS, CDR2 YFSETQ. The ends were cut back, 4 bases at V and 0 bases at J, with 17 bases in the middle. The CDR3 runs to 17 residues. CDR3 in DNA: TGCGCCAGCAGCCGTTCGGGGGCCGGCGACTCTGGAAACACCATATATTTT. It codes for CASSRSGAGDSGNTIYF.

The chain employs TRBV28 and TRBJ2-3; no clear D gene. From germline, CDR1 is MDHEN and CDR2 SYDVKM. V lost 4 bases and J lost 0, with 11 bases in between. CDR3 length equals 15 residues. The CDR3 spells CASSSPTTSTDTQYF. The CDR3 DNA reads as TGTGCCAGCAGTTCCCCGACGACTAGCACAGATACGCAGTATTTT.

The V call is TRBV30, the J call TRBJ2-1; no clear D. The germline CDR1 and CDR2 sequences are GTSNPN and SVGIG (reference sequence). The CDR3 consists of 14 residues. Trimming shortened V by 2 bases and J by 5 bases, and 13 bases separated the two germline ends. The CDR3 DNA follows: TGTGCCTGGAGTAAGGCAGTATTACACAATGAGCAGTTCTTC. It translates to CAWSKAVLHNEQFF.

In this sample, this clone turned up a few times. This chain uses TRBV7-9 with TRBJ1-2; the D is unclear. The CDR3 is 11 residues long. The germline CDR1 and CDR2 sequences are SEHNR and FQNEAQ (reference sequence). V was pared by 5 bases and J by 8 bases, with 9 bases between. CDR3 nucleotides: TGTGCCAGCAGCCTCTACGGGGGCTACACCTTC. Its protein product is CASSLYGGYTF.

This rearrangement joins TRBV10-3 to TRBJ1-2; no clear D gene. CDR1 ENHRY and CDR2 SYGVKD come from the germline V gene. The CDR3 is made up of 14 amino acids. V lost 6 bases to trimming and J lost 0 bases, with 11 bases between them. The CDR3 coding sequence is TGTGCCATCAGGTCAGCAGAGTCTAACTATGGCTACACCTTC. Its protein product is CAIRSAESNYGYTF.

The CDR3 is CASSFLVGGNQPQHF. The DNA for the CDR3 is TGTGCCAGCAGCTTTTTGGTTGGGGGAAATCAGCCCCAGCATTTT. The chain is built from TRBV5-5 and TRBJ1-5; tentatively, D is TRBD1 (5 bases). Deletions cut 2 bases from V and 4 bases from J, with 13 bases between. The CDR3 is 15 amino acids. Germline V gene data show CDR1 as SGHKS and CDR2 as YYEKEE (reference sequence).

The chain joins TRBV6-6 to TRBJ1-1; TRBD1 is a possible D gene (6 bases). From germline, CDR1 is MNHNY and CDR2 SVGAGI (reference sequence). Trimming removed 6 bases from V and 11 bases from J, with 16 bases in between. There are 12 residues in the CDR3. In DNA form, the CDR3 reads TGTGCCAGCAGCCCCTCCGACAGGTCGGCTTTCTTT. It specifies CASSPSDRSAFF.

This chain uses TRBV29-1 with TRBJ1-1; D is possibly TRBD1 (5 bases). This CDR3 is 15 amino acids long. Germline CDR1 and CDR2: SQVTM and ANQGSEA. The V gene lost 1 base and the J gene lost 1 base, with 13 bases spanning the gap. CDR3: CSVEGGGRANTEAFF. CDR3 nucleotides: TGCAGCGTTGAAGGGGGTGGCAGGGCGAACACTGAAGCTTTCTTT.

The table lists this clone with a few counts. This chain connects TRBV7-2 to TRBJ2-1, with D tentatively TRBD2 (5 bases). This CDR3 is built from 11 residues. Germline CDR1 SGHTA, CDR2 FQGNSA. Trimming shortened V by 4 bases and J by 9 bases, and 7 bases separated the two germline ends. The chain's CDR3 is CASSSTTEQFF. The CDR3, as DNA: TGTGCCAGCAGCTCGACTACTGAGCAGTTCTTC.

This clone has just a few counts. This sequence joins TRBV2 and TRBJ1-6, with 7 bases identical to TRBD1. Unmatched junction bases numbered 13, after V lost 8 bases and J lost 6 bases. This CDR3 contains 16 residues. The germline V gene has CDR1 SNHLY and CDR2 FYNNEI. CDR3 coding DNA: TGTGCCAGCGCGGGAAGGACAGGCCCCACTAATTCACCCCTCCACTTT. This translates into CASAGRTGPTNSPLHF.

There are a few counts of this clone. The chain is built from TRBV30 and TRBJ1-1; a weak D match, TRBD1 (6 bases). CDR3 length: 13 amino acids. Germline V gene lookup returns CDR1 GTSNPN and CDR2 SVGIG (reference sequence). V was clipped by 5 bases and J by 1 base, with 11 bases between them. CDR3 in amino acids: CAWGGARNTEAFF. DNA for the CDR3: TGTGCCTGGGGGGGGGCGAGGAACACTGAAGCTTTCTTT.

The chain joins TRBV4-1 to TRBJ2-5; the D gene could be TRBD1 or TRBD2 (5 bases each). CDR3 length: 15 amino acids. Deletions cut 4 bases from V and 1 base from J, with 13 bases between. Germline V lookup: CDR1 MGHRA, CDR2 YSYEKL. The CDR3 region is CASSPARDLQETQYF. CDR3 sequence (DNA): TGCGCCAGCAGCCCAGCCAGGGACCTCCAAGAGACCCAGTACTTC.

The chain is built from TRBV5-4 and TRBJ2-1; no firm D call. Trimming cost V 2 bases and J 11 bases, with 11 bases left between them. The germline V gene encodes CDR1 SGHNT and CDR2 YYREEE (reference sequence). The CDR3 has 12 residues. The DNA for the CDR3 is TGTGCCAGCAGCTTTAGTTCCGGGCAGCAGTTCTTC. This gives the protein CASSFSSGQQFF.

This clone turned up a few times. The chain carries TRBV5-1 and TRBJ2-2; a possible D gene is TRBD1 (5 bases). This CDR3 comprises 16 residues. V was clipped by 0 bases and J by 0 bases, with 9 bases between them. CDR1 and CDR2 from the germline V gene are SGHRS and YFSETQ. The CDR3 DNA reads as TGCGCCAGCAGCTTGGGGCAGGGCTCGAACACCGGGGAGCTGTTTTTT. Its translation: CASSLGQGSNTGELFF.

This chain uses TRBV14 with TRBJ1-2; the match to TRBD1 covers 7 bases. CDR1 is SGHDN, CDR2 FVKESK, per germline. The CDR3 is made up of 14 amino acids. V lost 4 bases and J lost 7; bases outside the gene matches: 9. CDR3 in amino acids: CASSRTTGAGGYTF. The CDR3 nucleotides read TGTGCCAGCAGCCGTACTACAGGGGCGGGTGGCTACACCTTC.